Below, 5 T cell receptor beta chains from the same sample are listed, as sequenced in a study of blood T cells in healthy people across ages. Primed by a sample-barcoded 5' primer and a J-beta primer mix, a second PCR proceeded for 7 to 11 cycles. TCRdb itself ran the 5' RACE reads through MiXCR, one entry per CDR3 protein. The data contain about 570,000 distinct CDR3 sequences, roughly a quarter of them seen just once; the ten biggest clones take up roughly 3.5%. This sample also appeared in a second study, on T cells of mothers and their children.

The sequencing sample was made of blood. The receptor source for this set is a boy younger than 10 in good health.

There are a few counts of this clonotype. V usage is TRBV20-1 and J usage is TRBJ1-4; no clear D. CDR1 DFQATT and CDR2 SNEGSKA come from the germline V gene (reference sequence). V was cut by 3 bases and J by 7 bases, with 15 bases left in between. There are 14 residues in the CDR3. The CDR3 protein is CSASYGPPGEKLFF. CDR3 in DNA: TGCAGTGCTAGTTACGGACCTCCTGGTGAAAAACTGTTTTTT.

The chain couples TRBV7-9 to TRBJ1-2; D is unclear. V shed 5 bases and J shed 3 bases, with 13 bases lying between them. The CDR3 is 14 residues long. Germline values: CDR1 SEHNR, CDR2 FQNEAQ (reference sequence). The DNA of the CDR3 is TGTGCCAGCAGCCCAAGGGAAGGAGACTATGGCTACACCTTC. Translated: CASSPREGDYGYTF.

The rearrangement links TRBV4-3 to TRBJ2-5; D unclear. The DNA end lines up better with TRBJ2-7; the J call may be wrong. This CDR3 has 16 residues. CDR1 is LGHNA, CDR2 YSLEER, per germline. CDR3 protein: CASSQDAVSSSYEQYF. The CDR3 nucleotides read TGCGCCAGCAGCCAAGATGCGGTATCATCCTCCTACGAGCAGTACTTC.

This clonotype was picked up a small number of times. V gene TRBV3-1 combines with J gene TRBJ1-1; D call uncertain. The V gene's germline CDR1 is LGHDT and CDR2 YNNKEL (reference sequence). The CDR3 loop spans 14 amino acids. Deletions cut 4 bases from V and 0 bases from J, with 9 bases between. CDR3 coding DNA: TGTGCCAGCAGCCCAGGAGCTCTGAACACTGAAGCTTTCTTT. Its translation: CASSPGALNTEAFF.

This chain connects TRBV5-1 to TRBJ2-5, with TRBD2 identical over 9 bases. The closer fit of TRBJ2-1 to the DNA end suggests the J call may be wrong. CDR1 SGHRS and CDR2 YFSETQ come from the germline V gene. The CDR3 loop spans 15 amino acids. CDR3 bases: TGCGCCAGCAGCTTGAATTACGCGGGAGGGGATGAGCAGTTCTTC. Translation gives CASSLNYAGGDEQFF.